These T cell receptor beta chains were read from a single sample in a study of blood T cell repertoires in COVID-19. Assay: immunoSEQ multiplex PCR; the TCRdb copy retains only in-frame clones and omits some. The table has about 190,000 clones, around 87% seen once. The material sequenced was PBMCs or T cells enriched from blood (not recorded which). These receptor sequences come from a middle-aged woman in a cohort exposed to, infected with or recovered from COVID-19 (not recorded which). Both conserved end residues are part of each CDR3. The D gene is left open where the match is weak. Not every row has a clone size; where given, it reads once, few, many or a size class.

j_call | d_call | v_call | clone_size | cdr3_aa | cdr3_nt
TRBJ1-2 | NA | TRBV5-1 | NA | CASSSGEYYGYTF | TGCGCCAGCAGCTCGGGAGAGTACTATGGCTACACCTTC
TRBJ1-5 | NA | TRBV28 | NA | CASSLNRALNQPQHF | TGTGCCAGCAGTCTGAACAGGGCTCTAAATCAGCCCCAGCATTTT
TRBJ2-1 | NA | TRBV10-1 | once | CASSEYLSGEQFF | TGCGCCAGCAGTGAGTATTTAAGCGGAGAGCAGTTCTTC
TRBJ2-1 | TRBD2 | TRBV9 | NA | CASSGARRASGYNEQFF | TGTGCCAGCAGCGGAGCCCGGAGGGCTAGCGGATACAATGAGCAGTTCTTC
TRBJ1-1 | TRBD1 | TRBV19 | once | CASSFTGDTEAFF | TGTGCCAGTAGTTTCACAGGGGACACTGAAGCTTTCTTT
TRBJ1-2 | TRBD1 | TRBV2 | NA | CASTDRGWYGYTF | TGTGCCAGCACCGACAGGGGTTGGTATGGCTACACCTTC
TRBJ1-2 | NA | TRBV2 | NA | CASTRDTGTIGYTF | TGTGCCAGCACAAGGGACACGGGAACGATTGGCTACACCTTC
TRBJ2-5 | TRBD2 | TRBV7-9 | NA | CASSNTRTRLQETQYF | TGTGCCAGCAGCAATACCCGGACTAGACTCCAAGAGACCCAGTACTTC
TRBJ2-1 | TRBD1 | TRBV3-1/TRBV3-2 | NA | CASSQMTGGGEQFF | TGTGCCAGCAGCCAAATGACAGGGGGCGGCGAGCAGTTCTTC
TRBJ2-5 | NA | TRBV30 | NA | CAWSPLGTYQETQYF | TGTGCCTGGTCCCCACTCGGGACTTACCAAGAGACCCAGTACTTC
TRBJ1-1 | NA | TRBV19 | NA | CASSLDRNYRVNTEAFF | TGTGCCAGTAGTCTTGACCGGAATTACAGGGTGAACACTGAAGCTTTCTTT
TRBJ2-1 | NA | TRBV4-1 | NA | CASSQADEQFF | TGCGCCAGCAGCCAAGCCGATGAGCAGTTCTTC
TRBJ1-1 | NA | TRBV11-2 | NA | CASTQGMHEAFF | TGTGCCAGCACCCAGGGCATGCATGAAGCTTTCTTT
TRBJ2-3 | TRBD2 | TRBV29-1 | NA | CSTASGGNTDTQYF | TGCAGCACGGCCAGCGGGGGAAACACAGATACGCAGTATTTT
TRBJ2-7 | NA | TRBV5-1 | few | CASSLGAGADEQYF | TGCGCCAGCAGCTTGGGCGCGGGGGCCGACGAGCAGTACTTC
TRBJ2-5 | NA | TRBV30 | NA | CAWSGPPGTRETQYF | TGTGCCTGGAGTGGACCACCCGGGACAAGGGAGACCCAGTACTTC
TRBJ1-4 | NA | TRBV15 | few | CATSREAGGRDKLFF | TGTGCCACCAGCAGAGAGGCAGGTGGACGGGATAAACTGTTTTTT
TRBJ1-2 | NA | TRBV11-3 | NA | CASSPFPGANYGYTF | TGTGCCAGCAGCCCATTTCCGGGTGCTAACTATGGCTACACCTTC
TRBJ1-1 | TRBD1 | TRBV27 | once | CASSSLGQGGMNTEAFF | TGTGCCAGCAGTTCCTTAGGACAGGGGGGAATGAACACTGAAGCTTTCTTT
TRBJ1-6 | NA | TRBV6-5 | NA | CASSYSGARDSPLHF | TGTGCCAGCAGTTACTCGGGGGCGAGGGATTCACCCCTCCACTTT
TRBJ2-1 | TRBD2 | TRBV5-4 | NA | CASSSGLAKNEQFF | TGTGCCAGCAGTTCGGGACTAGCAAAAAATGAGCAGTTCTTC
TRBJ1-1 | TRBD1 | TRBV7-2 | NA | CASSPQQGRFTEAFF | TGTGCCAGCAGCCCTCAACAGGGGCGGTTCACTGAAGCTTTCTTT
TRBJ1-1 | NA | TRBV12-3/TRBV12-4 | NA | CASSLSGGTEAFF | TGTGCCAGCAGTTTATCGGGGGGCACTGAAGCTTTCTTT
TRBJ2-2 | NA | TRBV3-1/TRBV3-2 | NA | CASSHPSNTGELFF | TGTGCCAGCAGCCACCCTTCGAACACCGGGGAGCTGTTTTTT
TRBJ2-1 | TRBD2 | TRBV7-9 | NA | CASSPREREIHNEQFF | TGTGCCAGCAGCCCTAGGGAGCGGGAAATCCACAATGAGCAGTTCTTC
TRBJ1-1 | NA | TRBV10-3 | NA | CAISGDGGRTEAFF | TGTGCCATCAGTGGTGACGGGGGGCGCACTGAAGCTTTCTTT
TRBJ1-5 | NA | TRBV19 | NA | CASNVAREGGNQPQHF | TGTGCCAGTAATGTGGCGCGAGAAGGGGGCAATCAGCCCCAGCATTTT
TRBJ1-4 | TRBD1 | TRBV6-6 | NA | CASSHRQGILTNEKLFF | TGTGCCAGCAGTCACCGACAGGGAATTCTGACTAATGAAAAACTGTTTTTT
TRBJ2-1 | TRBD1 | TRBV7-2 | NA | CAIKRDPGGSYNEQFF | TGTGCCATCAAGAGGGACCCAGGGGGCTCCTACAATGAGCAGTTCTTC